This passage covers 16 T cell receptor beta chains from one sample sequenced in a study of blood T cell repertoires in COVID-19. The method was immunoSEQ multiplex PCR; TCRdb's version includes in-frame clones alone and lacks a portion of them. The repertoire holds 90,000 to 120,000 clones, with approximately 90% as singletons. The specimen sequenced was peripheral blood. The receptors come from a woman aged 30 to 39 with acute or convalescent COVID-19.

The chain is built from TRBV11-3 and TRBJ1-1; 8 bases align to TRBD1. With 2 bases clipped from V and 0 bases from J, the junction kept 8 bases outside the gene matches. The CDR3 covers 17 residues. Germline CDR1 is SGHNT and CDR2 is YENEEA. CDR3 coding DNA: TGTGCCAGCAGCTTACCTGACAGGGGTGGGGTGAACACTGAAGCTTTCTTT. Translated: CASSLPDRGGVNTEAFF.

This chain connects TRBV28 to TRBJ1-5; the D gene is possibly TRBD1 (6 bases). This CDR3 has 14 amino acids. Per the germline V gene, CDR1 is MDHEN and CDR2 is SYDVKM. V was shortened by 3 bases and J by 4 bases, with 10 bases between the two germline ends. This chain's CDR3 is CASSLGARNQPQHF. CDR3 nucleotides: TGTGCCAGCAGTTTGGGGGCACGGAATCAGCCCCAGCATTTT.

This clone has only one observation. V is TRBV7-6 and J is TRBJ1-1; no clear D. There are 13 residues in the CDR3. Germline V gives CDR1 SGHVS, CDR2 FNYEAQ. Between the trimmed V and J ends, which lost 5 bases and 6 bases, there was a span of 13 bases. The CDR3 DNA follows: TGTGCCAGCAGCACTACGTTAGGTGCTGAAGCTTTCTTT. Protein product: CASSTTLGAEAFF.

The chain carries TRBV9 and TRBJ2-1, with TRBD2 as a possible D gene (5 bases). The germline V and J ends were trimmed by 4 bases and 3 bases, with 11 bases remaining between them. This CDR3 contains 14 residues. Germline CDR1 is SGDLS and CDR2 is YYNGEE. As DNA, the CDR3 is TGTGCCAGCAGCCCGGGTAGCGACTACAATGAGCAGTTCTTC. Translation gives CASSPGSDYNEQFF.

This clone was recorded once. The CDR3 region is CASSHRDRITDTQYF. The CDR3 coding sequence is TGTGCCAGCAGCCACCGGGACAGGATCACAGATACGCAGTATTTT. V is TRBV25-1 and J is TRBJ2-3; 8 nucleotides agree with TRBD1. Trimming at V came to 6 bases and at J to 2 bases, leaving 7 bases not matched to a gene. This CDR3 region has 15 residues. Germline V gene data show CDR1 as MGHDK and CDR2 as SYGVNS.

The chain couples TRBV4-3 to TRBJ1-1; D not certain. Trimming left V 0 bases short and J 4 bases short, with 12 bases between. Germline V gene lookup returns CDR1 LGHNA and CDR2 YSLEER. The CDR3 has 15 amino acids. The CDR3 loop is CASSQDVYAGTEAFF. For the CDR3, the DNA is TGCGCCAGCAGCCAAGATGTGTACGCGGGCACTGAAGCTTTCTTT.

This sequence joins TRBV7-9 and TRBJ2-1, with 10 bases fitting TRBD1. CDR3 length: 16 amino acids. CDR1 and CDR2 (germline): SEHNR, FQNEAQ (reference sequence). J was trimmed by 6 bases and V by 4 bases; bases with no gene match: 9. CDR3 residues: CASSSPGTGVGNEQFF. The CDR3 nucleotides are TGTGCCAGCAGCTCACCCGGGACAGGGGTAGGCAATGAGCAGTTCTTC.

V gene TRBV6-1 combines with J gene TRBJ2-3, with 7 positions matching TRBD1. Per the germline V gene, CDR1 is MNHNS and CDR2 is SASEGT. The CDR3 spans 15 residues. J lost 4 bases, V lost 3 bases, and 7 bases had no gene match. The CDR3 reads CASSDRRTGADTQYF. The CDR3 nucleotides read TGTGCCAGCAGTGACCGCAGGACAGGAGCAGATACGCAGTATTTT.

The genes are TRBV7-2 and TRBJ2-7; 7 positions agree with TRBD1. The trim removed 5 bases at V and 8 bases at J, leaving 15 bases unmatched. The CDR3 is 15 residues long. Germline V lookup: CDR1 SGHTA, CDR2 FQGNSA. CDR3 in amino acids: CASSPRDSDSSQQYF. The CDR3 coding sequence is TGTGCCAGCAGCCCAAGGGACAGCGACTCTTCGCAGCAGTACTTC.

V and J are TRBV6-6 and TRBJ1-2; 7 positions agree with TRBD1. Germline loops: CDR1 MNHNY, CDR2 SVGAGI (reference sequence). The CDR3 spans 15 residues. Trimming took 4 bases from V and 5 from J; bases not matched to a gene: 10. Here the CDR3 reads CASSSDRASMYGYTF. DNA of the CDR3: TGTGCCAGCAGTTCCGACAGGGCATCTATGTATGGCTACACCTTC.

The V call is TRBV29-1, the J call TRBJ1-2; 10 bases line up with TRBD1. J was trimmed by 6 bases and V by 7 bases; bases with no gene match: 8. CDR1 and CDR2 from the germline V gene are SQVTM and ANQGSEA. The CDR3 is made up of 13 amino acids. The CDR3 nucleotides are TGCAGCGACCGGACAGGGGGAGCTAATGGCTACACCTTC. Translation: CSDRTGGANGYTF.

The genes are TRBV30 and TRBJ1-2; possibly TRBD1 for D (5 bases). The CDR3 extends over 15 amino acids. The V and J ends lost 4 bases and 6 bases respectively, with 21 bases between them. Germline V gene lookup returns CDR1 GTSNPN and CDR2 SVGIG (reference sequence). The CDR3: CAWKGENAGLDGYTF. The CDR3 nucleotides read TGTGCCTGGAAAGGTGAAAATGCAGGGTTGGATGGCTACACCTTC. The complete variable domain, with remaining parts taken from reference TRBV30 and TRBJ1-2, reads SQTIHQWPATLVQPVGSPLSLECTVEGTSNPNLYWYRQAAGRGLQLLFYSVGIGQISSEVPQNLSASRPQDRQFILSSKKLLLSDSGFYLCAWKGENAGLDGYTFGSGTRLTVV.

This clone was recorded only once. V gene TRBV13 combines with J gene TRBJ2-3; 8 bases map to TRBD2. CDR3 length equals 15 residues. CDR1 is PRHDT, CDR2 FYEKMQ, per germline (reference sequence). Unmatched junction bases numbered 6, after V lost 5 bases and J lost 2 bases. The DNA for the CDR3 is TGTGCCAGCAGCCCCCGGGGACTAGTCACAGATACGCAGTATTTT. The encoded protein is CASSPRGLVTDTQYF.

DNA for the CDR3: TGTGCCACCAGTGATTTACAGGATGGCTACACCTTC. It yields the protein CATSDLQDGYTF. This chain connects TRBV24-1 to TRBJ1-2; the D gene is possibly TRBD1 (5 bases). The CDR3 covers 12 residues. Germline assignment: CDR1 KGHDR and CDR2 SFDVKD. V was pared by 1 base and J by 6 bases, with 5 bases between.

This chain links TRBV12-5 with TRBJ1-6; tentative D call: TRBD1 (6 bases). The CDR3 spans 17 residues. Germline assignment: CDR1 LGHNT and CDR2 FRNRAP. Trimming stripped 3 bases from V and 3 bases from J, with 15 bases between. CDR3 sequence reads: CASGFSRTEDYNSPLHF. Written as DNA, the CDR3 is TGTGCTAGTGGTTTTAGTAGGACAGAGGACTATAATTCACCCCTCCACTTT.

CDR3 nucleotide sequence: TGTGCTAGTGGTTTGTCCGCGGGGAACACCGGGGAGCTGTTTTTT. It encodes CASGLSAGNTGELFF. J is TRBJ2-2 and V is TRBV12-5, with D maybe TRBD2 (5 bases). Trimming took 2 bases from V and 1 from J, leaving 8 bases between them. The CDR3 has 15 residues. Germline CDR1 is LGHNT and CDR2 is FRNRAP.